A selection of T cell receptor beta chains follows, all from one sample in a study of blood T cell repertoires in COVID-19. Sequencing was performed with immunoSEQ multiplex PCR; in TCRdb, only in-frame clones are kept and a portion is missing. The repertoire holds roughly 250,000 clones, 91% seen once, with under 3% in the top ten. Sequencing was carried out using peripheral blood. These receptor sequences come from a young adult with COVID-19, enrolled during active disease. Each CDR3 is given with its conserved first and last residue. The order of the fields is V gene, J gene, CDR3 protein.

>TRBV2|TRBJ2-3
CASSESGSTDTQYF
>TRBV29-1|TRBJ1-1
CSVRTGENTEAFF
>TRBV5-1|TRBJ2-7
CASSWDLSGGYEQYF
>TRBV9|TRBJ2-1
CASSTETTSGSDEQFF
>TRBV27|TRBJ2-7
CASVGGDSYEQYF
>TRBV11-2|TRBJ2-1
CASSSGANEQFF
>TRBV4-1|TRBJ2-7
CASSQEHGTSGRTEQYF
>TRBV9|TRBJ2-5
CASSSGLAGIQETQYF
>TRBV9|TRBJ1-1
CATRAWVGTEAFF
>TRBV7-9|TRBJ2-2
CASSPSSTGGRGTGELFF
>TRBV10-3|TRBJ2-3
CAIRGSGGLWADTQYF
>TRBV21-1|TRBJ1-1
CASSKAGGAFF
>TRBV27|TRBJ1-2
CASSWGQGYGYTF
>TRBV7-9|TRBJ2-5
CASSLGGQETQYF
>TRBV28|TRBJ2-5
CASSLAGGETQYF
>TRBV24-1|TRBJ2-1
CATSEPGTSANNEQFF
>TRBV10-3|TRBJ1-6
CAISERTVDYSPLHF
>TRBV5-4|TRBJ2-7
CASSLEGAEQYF
>TRBV9|TRBJ2-2
CASSVASDNTGELFF
>TRBV14|TRBJ2-7
CASSQGRVGYEQYF
>TRBV28|TRBJ2-7
CASRLTGLYEQYF
>TRBV4-2|TRBJ2-4
CASSLGDIQNIQYF
>TRBV6-6|TRBJ2-7
CASGWGQGRYEQYF
>TRBV12-3/TRBV12-4|TRBJ2-7
CASSFGGVEQYF
>TRBV19|TRBJ1-2
CASSNSRRAGQDTNYGYTF
>TRBV13|TRBJ1-2
CASSLGSGDPSSGYTF
>TRBV13|TRBJ2-5
CASSWGQQETQYF
>TRBV7-9|TRBJ2-5
CASSLRERETQYF
>TRBV3-1/TRBV3-2|TRBJ1-5
CASSQDQAGFPQPQHF
>TRBV28|TRBJ2-7
CASSYRTEIPYEQYF
>TRBV10-1|TRBJ2-3
CASSESGRTTDTQYF
>TRBV25-1|TRBJ2-7
CASRPDTLGNEQYF
>TRBV4-1|TRBJ2-4
CASSQGVSSFAQKNIQYF
>TRBV24-1|TRBJ2-7
CATSDSGQGANEQYF
>TRBV9|TRBJ2-1
CASSARRGSNEQFF